A single sample is the source of the 24 T cell receptor beta chains below, sequenced in a study of T cell changes during pregnancy in multiple sclerosis. Assay: immunoSEQ multiplex PCR; the TCRdb copy retains only in-frame clones and omits some. The sample holds approximately 53,000 clones, approximately 92% seen once. Sequences were derived from CD4+ T cells from peripheral blood mononuclear cells, sampled before pregnancy. These receptor sequences come from a female donor with multiple sclerosis, enrolled in a pregnancy study.

The V gene is TRBV6-5, the J gene TRBJ2-2; 8 nucleotides align to TRBD1. Germline assignment: CDR1 MNHEY and CDR2 SVGAGI. The CDR3 has 14 residues. Germline trimming cut 6 bases from V and 6 bases from J; bases unmatched to any gene: 6. The CDR3 nucleotides read TGTGCCAGCAGCAGGACAGGGAAACCCGGGGAGCTGTTTTTT. Its translation: CASSRTGKPGELFF.

The J gene is TRBJ2-5, the V gene TRBV7-9; the D is unclear. V was cut by 2 bases and J by 11 bases, with 18 bases left in between. This CDR3 contains 14 residues. Germline V CDR1 and CDR2: SEHNR, FQNEAQ (reference sequence). Here the CDR3 DNA reads TGTGCCAGCAGCTTATCTGCTACCACGACTCGTCAGTACTTC. Its protein product is CASSLSATTTRQYF.

The chain has TRBV7-9 and TRBJ2-3, with TRBD2 matching over 8 bases. V was clipped by 1 base and J by 2 bases; unmatched bases: 11. CDR3 size: 18 residues. CDR1 and CDR2 (germline): SEHNR, FQNEAQ (reference sequence). Written as DNA, the CDR3 is TGTGCCAGCAGCTTAGTATGGCAGCGGGAGTCAACCACAGATACGCAGTATTTT. Residues: CASSLVWQRESTTDTQYF. Together with reference TRBV7-9 and TRBJ2-3, the CDR3 gives the full variable domain: DTGVSQNPRHKITKRGQNVTFRCDPISEHNRLYWYRQTLGQGPEFLTYFQNEAQLEKSRLLSDRFSAERPKGSFSTLEIQRTEQGDSAMYLCASSLVWQRESTTDTQYFGPGTRLTVL.

There are a few counts of this clone. The rearrangement joins TRBV2 to TRBJ2-3; a weak D match, TRBD1 (5 bases). There are 14 residues in the CDR3. V shed 6 bases and J shed 2 bases, with 12 bases lying between them. Germline CDR1 SNHLY, CDR2 FYNNEI. Written as DNA, the CDR3 is TGTGCCAGCAGCGTAACAGGCTTCACAGATACGCAGTATTTT. It is translated as CASSVTGFTDTQYF.

This clone came up a few times. This sequence joins TRBV2 and TRBJ2-3; a weak D match, TRBD2 (7 bases). V gave up 6 bases and J gave up 3 bases, with 16 bases separating them. CDR3 length: 15 amino acids. Germline lookup yields CDR1 SNHLY and CDR2 FYNNEI. The chain's CDR3 is CASRRGGPGTDTQYF. The CDR3 region has the DNA TGTGCCAGCAGGAGGGGGGGGCCGGGTACAGATACGCAGTATTTT.

This clone was observed a handful of times. Other DNA sequences of this sample code for an identical CDR3. The chain joins TRBV18 to TRBJ1-5; possible D gene TRBD1, 5 bases. This CDR3 spans 15 amino acids. CDR1 and CDR2 (germline): KGHSH, LQKENI. V was trimmed by 1 base and J by 0 bases, leaving 7 bases between them. The CDR3: CASSPRRASNQPQHF. CDR3 coding DNA: TGTGCCAGCTCACCACGCAGGGCTAGCAATCAGCCCCAGCATTTT.

V is TRBV5-1 and J is TRBJ2-5, with TRBD2 matching 9 bases. V gave up 0 bases and J gave up 4 bases; unmatched junction bases: 7. The length of the CDR3 is 16 residues. Germline CDR1 and CDR2: SGHRS and YFSETQ. The CDR3 sequence is CASSLGLAGEIETQYF. The CDR3 DNA follows: TGCGCCAGCAGCTTGGGATTAGCGGGAGAGATAGAGACCCAGTACTTC. The full variable domain, in which reference TRBV5-1 and TRBJ2-5 provide the parts outside the CDR3, is KAGVTQTPRYLIKTRGQQVTLSCSPISGHRSVSWYQQTPGQGLQFLFEYFSETQRNKGNFPGRFSGRQFSNSRSEMNVSTLELGDSALYLCASSLGLAGEIETQYFGPGTRLLVL.

V gene TRBV9 combines with J gene TRBJ1-4; 8 nucleotides agree with TRBD1. Germline CDR1 is SGDLS and CDR2 is YYNGEE. The CDR3 is 16 residues long. V shed 2 bases, J shed 5 bases, and the junction held 8 bases outside the gene matches. The DNA for the CDR3 is TGTGCCAGCAGCGTTACTACAGGGGGATCAAATGAAAAACTGTTTTTT. Translated: CASSVTTGGSNEKLFF.

The rearrangement links TRBV4-1 to TRBJ1-2, with 9 bases matching TRBD1. Per the germline V gene, CDR1 is MGHRA and CDR2 is YSYEKL. Germline trimming cut 1 base from V and 8 bases from J; bases unmatched to any gene: 5. This CDR3 is 14 amino acids long. The CDR3 loop is CASSQVGTGSGYTF. Here the CDR3 DNA reads TGCGCCAGCAGCCAAGTGGGGACAGGGAGCGGCTACACCTTC.

The chain joins TRBV6-6 to TRBJ2-7; a possible D gene is TRBD1 (5 bases). CDR3 length: 11 residues. V gave up 6 bases and J gave up 4 bases, with 7 bases separating them. CDR1 and CDR2 (germline): MNHNY, SVGAGI (reference sequence). CDR3 coding DNA: TGTGCCAGCAGACAGGTTTACGAGCAGTACTTC. Protein: CASRQVYEQYF.

The rearrangement joins TRBV11-2 to TRBJ1-1; TRBD1 might be the D (5 bases). Germline V gene sequence: CDR1 SGHAT, CDR2 FQNNGV. Trimming stripped 5 bases from V and 1 base from J, with 11 bases between. The CDR3 consists of 14 residues. The DNA for the CDR3 is TGTGCCAGCAGCGTATGGGGCTCGAACACTGAAGCTTTCTTT. Translation gives CASSVWGSNTEAFF.

The V call is TRBV18, the J call TRBJ2-1; 7 bases align to TRBD1. Looked up from germline, CDR1 is KGHSH and CDR2 is LQKENI. The V segment lost 4 bases and the J segment 2 bases; nucleotides outside the gene matches: 2. The CDR3 has 14 residues. CDR3 sequence reads: CASSLQGAYNEQFF. CDR3 DNA sequence: TGTGCCAGCTCACTTCAGGGGGCCTACAATGAGCAGTTCTTC.

The J gene is TRBJ2-2, the V gene TRBV18; TRBD2 agrees at 9 bases. CDR1 and CDR2 from the germline V gene are KGHSH and LQKENI. The CDR3 has 16 residues. Trimming at V came to 5 bases and at J to 4 bases, leaving 8 bases not matched to a gene. This CDR3 reads CASSAYSGSGTGELFF. The CDR3 nucleotides are TGTGCCAGCTCAGCTTATAGCGGGAGTGGCACCGGGGAGCTGTTTTTT.

V usage is TRBV28 and J usage is TRBJ2-3; 9 bases agree with TRBD1. CDR1 and CDR2 from the germline V gene are MDHEN and SYDVKM. This CDR3 is 16 amino acids long. Trimming took 7 bases from V and 3 from J; bases not matched to a gene: 11. The CDR3 coding sequence is TGTGCCAGCAACGCTGTAACAGGGGGCCCTACAGATACGCAGTATTTT. It codes for CASNAVTGGPTDTQYF.

The chain carries TRBV6-5 and TRBJ2-2, with D possibly matching TRBD2 (6 bases). CDR1 and CDR2 from the germline V gene are MNHEY and SVGAGI. V gave up 2 bases and J gave up 5 bases, with 15 bases separating them. The CDR3 length is 16 residues. The CDR3 nucleotides are TGTGCCAGCAGTTACGGTCGGGCGGGACGGACCGGGGAGCTGTTTTTT. It is translated as CASSYGRAGRTGELFF.

The sample holds one count of this clone. The chain joins TRBV18 to TRBJ1-2, with 10 bases lining up with TRBD1. V lost 1 base and J lost 1; bases outside the gene matches: 3. The CDR3 sequence is 16 residues long. The germline gives CDR1 KGHSH, CDR2 LQKENI. CDR3 amino acids: CASSPLGTGVNYGYTF. The DNA of the CDR3 is TGTGCCAGCTCACCACTGGGGACAGGGGTTAACTATGGCTACACCTTC.

The chain combines TRBV2 with TRBJ1-3, with D possibly matching TRBD1 (5 bases). The CDR3 is made up of 15 amino acids. V dropped 8 bases and J dropped 3 bases, with 17 bases sitting between them. Germline values: CDR1 SNHLY, CDR2 FYNNEI. CDR3 bases: TGTGCCAGCGGTTGGCGCCGGACAAGTGGAAACACCATATATTTT. This translates into CASGWRRTSGNTIYF. The variable domain in full, with the rest retrieved from reference TRBV2 and TRBJ1-3, is EPEVTQTPSHQVTQMGQEVILRCVPISNHLYFYWYRQILGQKVEFLVSFYNNEISEKSEIFDDQFSVERPDGSNFTLKIRSTKLEDSAMYFCASGWRRTSGNTIYFGEGSWLTVV.

The gene calls are TRBV6-5 and TRBJ2-7, with D tentatively TRBD2 (7 bases). The germline CDR1 and CDR2 sequences are MNHEY and SVGAGI. The CDR3 totals 14 residues. V lost 5 bases and J 3 bases, leaving 14 bases between the germline ends. The CDR3 sequence: CASSAQGGLYEQYF. The CDR3 nucleotides are TGTGCCAGCAGTGCACAGGGAGGGCTCTACGAGCAGTACTTC.

The rearrangement joins TRBV27 to TRBJ2-2, with 7 positions matching TRBD2. Trimming took 6 bases from V and 5 from J; bases not matched to a gene: 9. Germline CDR1 reads MNHEY; CDR2 reads SMNVEV (reference sequence). The CDR3 length is 15 residues. The CDR3 here is CASRRGSVRTGELFF. Written as DNA, the CDR3 is TGTGCCAGCAGACGCGGGAGCGTTCGGACCGGGGAGCTGTTTTTT.

The chain uses TRBV21-1 and TRBJ1-3; the tabulated D call, TRBD1, remains unverified against the DNA. TRBV21-1 is an annotated pseudogene. This CDR3 is built from 13 residues. The CDR3 spells CASSPGPGNTIYF. CDR3 coding DNA: TGTGCCAGCAGCCCAGGGCCTGGAAACACCATATATTTT.

The V and J genes are TRBV5-4 and TRBJ1-2; 9 positions match TRBD1. The CDR3 runs to 14 residues. Trimming took 4 bases from V and 2 from J; bases not matched to a gene: 3. Germline CDR1 reads SGHNT; CDR2 reads YYREEE (reference sequence). The CDR3 region is CASSPGQGNYGYTF. The CDR3 DNA reads as TGTGCCAGCAGCCCCGGACAGGGGAACTATGGCTACACCTTC.

The chain uses TRBV18 and TRBJ2-1; 10 bases match TRBD2. The ends lost 4 bases at V and 4 bases at J; junction bases unmatched: 7. CDR3 length: 16 amino acids. Germline lookup yields CDR1 KGHSH and CDR2 LQKENI. DNA of the CDR3: TGTGCCAGCTCACGCCAACCTAGCGGGAGTTACAATGAGCAGTTCTTC. This gives the protein CASSRQPSGSYNEQFF. Combining the CDR3 with reference TRBV18 and TRBJ2-1 gives the whole variable domain NAGVMQNPRHLVRRRGQEARLRCSPMKGHSHVYWYRQLPEEGLKFMVYLQKENIIDESGMPKERFSAEFPKEGPSILRIQQVVRGDSAAYFCASSRQPSGSYNEQFFGPGTRLTVL.

The rearrangement links TRBV5-1 to TRBJ2-1; 9 nucleotides line up with TRBD2. V lost 7 bases to trimming and J lost 5 bases; unmatched junction nucleotides: 4. The CDR3 length is 13 residues. Germline CDR1 SGHRS, CDR2 YFSETQ. The CDR3: CASSLAGHNEQFF. The CDR3 region has the DNA TGCGCCAGCTCGCTAGCGGGGCACAATGAGCAGTTCTTC.

This rearrangement joins TRBV28 to TRBJ2-7; the D gene is possibly TRBD2 (5 bases). The V end lost 11 bases, the J end lost 7 bases, and 15 bases lay between the germline ends. The CDR3 totals 11 residues. Germline V gene data show CDR1 as MDHEN and CDR2 as SYDVKM. CDR3 coding DNA: TGTGCCGGACCGGGGTTGGGGGAGCAGTACTTC. It translates to CAGPGLGEQYF.